These T cell receptor beta chains were read from a single sample in a study of siplizumab effects on memory and regulatory T cells. The repertoire was sequenced with immunoSEQ multiplex PCR; TCRdb's copy has only in-frame clones and lacks some. Seen here are some 100,000 clones, more than 95% observed once, and the top ten hold around 0.031%. Sequences were obtained from naive CD4+ T cells sorted from blood. The receptors stem from a human donor in good health. Each CDR3 is given with its conserved first and last residue.

V gene,J gene,CDR3 protein
TRBV5-1,TRBJ1-2,CASSFADPIQGGDTF
TRBV15,TRBJ1-1,CATSSGGGAVIAFF
TRBV2,TRBJ1-1,CASMSRVAPEAFF
TRBV5-4,TRBJ1-1,CASSLGGRRTEAFF
TRBV19,TRBJ2-1,CACSDEQFF
TRBV11-2,TRBJ2-3,CASGGGQGSDTQYF
TRBV6-1,TRBJ1-5,CASTQDIQPQHF
TRBV7-2,TRBJ1-1,CASSLTFSEAFF
TRBV27,TRBJ1-5,CASSPDRVSNQPQHF
TRBV6-5,TRBJ2-7,CASSPSAGTYEQYF
TRBV6-5,TRBJ1-2,CASSLQGDYGYTF
TRBV7-9,TRBJ1-2,CASSLGRNYGYTF
TRBV13,TRBJ1-2,CASSLVSIPPFNYGYTF
TRBV28,TRBJ2-7,CASFSPGQALYEQYF
TRBV7-2,TRBJ2-2,CASSLEVNTGELFF
TRBV4-1,TRBJ2-2,CASSQLGTGGFRYTGELFF
TRBV6-4,TRBJ1-4,CASSATGGLGEKLFF
TRBV11-3,TRBJ2-3,CASSLEAGTVGTQYF
TRBV28,TRBJ2-7,CASSFSQGGNEQYF
TRBV7-2,TRBJ1-2,CASSRGGLVGYTF
TRBV7-2,TRBJ1-3,CASSLLSGRYGNTIYF
TRBV4-1,TRBJ2-7,CASSQPGGSNEQYF
TRBV25-1,TRBJ1-2,CASSDGQGALSYGYTF
TRBV5-6,TRBJ2-7,CASSRRGDRSSYEQYF
TRBV7-9,TRBJ1-5,CASSLGGDQPQHF
TRBV10-1,TRBJ1-3,CASSESGDTIYF
TRBV13,TRBJ2-5,CASSPRTSGSETQYF
TRBV5-8,TRBJ1-1,CASSLFGTLMNTEAFF
TRBV4-1,TRBJ2-3,CASRQGLRTSWDTQYF
TRBV7-2,TRBJ1-1,CASSLRQLNTEAFF
TRBV11-2,TRBJ1-6,CASSLVYKILSSYNSPLHF
TRBV5-1,TRBJ2-2,CASSLQADTGELFF
TRBV2,TRBJ2-1,CASRPGQGSYNEQFF
TRBV7-2,TRBJ2-2,CASSLLARANTGELFF
TRBV7-9,TRBJ1-3,CASSLKGAPGNTIYF
TRBV6-6,TRBJ1-4,CASGSEKLFF
TRBV2,TRBJ1-2,CASMGRTDGYTF
TRBV4-2,TRBJ1-6,CASSVTGIYNSPLHF
TRBV19,TRBJ1-2,CASRGFRGDGYTF
TRBV7-9,TRBJ1-4,CASSLGSRDGEKLFF